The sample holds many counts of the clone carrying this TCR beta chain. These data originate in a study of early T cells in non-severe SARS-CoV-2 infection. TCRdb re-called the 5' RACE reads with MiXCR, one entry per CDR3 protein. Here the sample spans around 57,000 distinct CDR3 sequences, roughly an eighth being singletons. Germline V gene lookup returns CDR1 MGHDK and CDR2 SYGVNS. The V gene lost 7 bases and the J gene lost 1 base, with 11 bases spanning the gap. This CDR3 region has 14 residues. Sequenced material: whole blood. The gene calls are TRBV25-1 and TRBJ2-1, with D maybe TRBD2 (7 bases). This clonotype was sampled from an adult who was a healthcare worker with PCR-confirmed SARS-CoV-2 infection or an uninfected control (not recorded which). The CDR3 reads CASTQGGSYNEQFF. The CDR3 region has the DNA TGTGCCAGCACACAGGGAGGGTCCTACAATGAGCAGTTCTTC.